The 9 T cell receptor beta chains reported below all come from one sample, sequenced in a study of early T cells in non-severe SARS-CoV-2 infection. TCRdb reprocessed the 5' RACE reads with MiXCR, giving one entry per CDR3 protein. The sample contains tens of thousands of distinct CDR3 sequences, about a sixth of which appear only once. Source material: whole blood. The receptors here all came from an adult who was a healthcare worker with PCR-confirmed SARS-CoV-2 infection or an uninfected control (not recorded which).

This clonotype has just a few counts. The CDR3 region has the DNA TGTGCCAGCAGCTCCCAGGGCTCCTACAATGAGCAGTTCTTC. Its translation: CASSSQGSYNEQFF. The chain couples TRBV11-2 to TRBJ2-1, with D possibly matching TRBD1 (5 bases). The ends were cut back, 4 bases at V and 0 bases at J, with 7 bases in the middle. The CDR3 has 14 residues. Germline CDR1 SGHAT, CDR2 FQNNGV.

This clonotype was observed a few times. The chain uses TRBV28 and TRBJ2-1; the match to TRBD2 covers 9 bases. CDR1 and CDR2 (germline): MDHEN, SYDVKM. The ends lost 3 bases at V and 6 bases at J; junction bases unmatched: 6. The CDR3 totals 15 residues. CDR3 sequence (DNA): TGTGCCAGCAGTTTTCGCGGGAGGGTCGGCAATGAGCAGTTCTTC. Amino acid sequence: CASSFRGRVGNEQFF.

The chain uses TRBV29-1 and TRBJ2-3; D call uncertain. Germline CDR1 is SQVTM and CDR2 is ANQGSEA. CDR3 size: 12 residues. CDR3 nucleotide sequence: TGCACCCGTAGTCCGGGTTCAGATACGCAGTATTTT. Residues: CTRSPGSDTQYF.

The chain recombines TRBV4-3 with TRBJ2-3; D is unresolved. Looked up from germline, CDR1 is LGHNA and CDR2 is YSLEER. The CDR3 has 13 amino acids. Trimming pared 1 base from V and 1 base from J, leaving 3 bases between. The CDR3 region has the DNA TGCGCCAGCAGCCAAGCAGGCACAGATACGCAGTATTTT. It yields the protein CASSQAGTDTQYF.

This chain connects TRBV29-1 to TRBJ2-7; TRBD1 or TRBD2 may be the D gene (6 bases each). Germline-derived CDR1 and CDR2 are SQVTM and ANQGSEA. This CDR3 spans 13 amino acids. Trimming pared 7 bases from V and 2 bases from J, leaving 15 bases between. CDR3 protein: CSARGQNTYEQYF. CDR3 DNA: TGCAGCGCCCGGGGGCAGAATACCTACGAGCAGTACTTC.

This clonotype was counted between two and nine times. The rearrangement joins TRBV2 to TRBJ2-3; weak D call: TRBD1 (5 bases). Germline V gives CDR1 SNHLY, CDR2 FYNNEI. The V and J ends lost 6 bases and 10 bases respectively, with 11 bases between them. There are 11 residues in the CDR3. DNA of the CDR3: TGTGCCAGCAGGGACATGCGGCCGCAGTATTTT. Protein product: CASRDMRPQYF. The entire variable domain, with the rest obtained from reference TRBV2 and TRBJ2-3, is as follows: EPEVTQTPSHQVTQMGQEVILRCVPISNHLYFYWYRQILGQKVEFLVSFYNNEISEKSEIFDDQFSVERPDGSNFTLKIRSTKLEDSAMYFCASRDMRPQYFGPGTRLTVL.

This clonotype was observed a handful of times. The chain is built from TRBV9 and TRBJ1-2; D gene ambiguous. The CDR3 length is 13 residues. Trimming stripped 7 bases from V and 3 bases from J, with 13 bases between. Per germline, CDR1 SGDLS and CDR2 YYNGEE. The CDR3, as DNA: TGTGCCAGCTTTGGAGGGTCCCACTATGGCTACACCTTC. Protein: CASFGGSHYGYTF.

In this sample, this clonotype turned up a few times. The V gene is TRBV5-1, the J gene TRBJ2-5; 10 bases are a match to TRBD1. This CDR3 has 15 amino acids. V lost 4 bases to trimming and J lost 4 bases; unmatched junction nucleotides: 7. Looked up from germline, CDR1 is SGHRS and CDR2 is YFSETQ. CDR3 in amino acids: CASSTDRGRGETQYF. CDR3 in DNA: TGCGCCAGCAGCACAGACAGGGGGCGAGGAGAGACCCAGTACTTC.

This sequence joins TRBV21-1 and TRBJ2-7; TRBD2, as called in the table, went unchecked against the DNA. TRBV21-1 is designated a pseudogene. The CDR3 has 16 amino acids. The CDR3 coding sequence is TGTGCCAGCAGCGAAATAGGGACTAGCGGGGGCCTTAAGCAGTACTTC. Translation gives CASSEIGTSGGLKQYF.